This T cell receptor beta chain emerged from a study of sequential checkpoint blockade in melanoma. Study-wide background: Randomization was 1:1 between first-line nivolumab→ipilimumab and ipilimumab→nivolumab.

Treatment denoted: randomized to nivolumab then ipilimumab (arm A) or the reverse (arm B). None of the patients previously received DNA-damaging chemotherapy. PBMC sorting kept live CD3+CD8+ cells without CD19 or CD56. Profiled with immunoSEQ multiplex PCR; TCRdb holds only in-frame clones, not every one. Of about 28,000 clones in the sample, 75% to 85% were seen once. In germline, CDR1 is LGHNA, CDR2 YSLEER. V gave up 2 bases and J gave up 2 bases; unmatched junction bases: 5. The CDR3 is 15 amino acids. This clone was detected only once. This clonotype was sampled from a human donor with melanoma. V usage is TRBV4-3 and J usage is TRBJ1-2; 7 bases are a match to TRBD1. The sequenced sample was CD8+ T cells sorted from blood (inferred from file names), obtained from a patient given nivolumab and ipilimumab in sequence. CDR3 sequence: CASSQIQGRNYGYTF. CDR3 DNA: TGCGCCAGCAGCCAAATACAGGGGAGGAACTATGGCTACACCTTC.